The rows below give T cell receptor beta chains drawn from one sample of a study of blood T cell repertoires in COVID-19. Sequenced by immunoSEQ multiplex PCR; TCRdb stores in-frame clones only, minus some. The data hold 88,000 or so clones, with about 92% observed a single time. Sequenced input: peripheral blood. The receptors were gathered from a man between 50 and 59 years old with acute or convalescent COVID-19. CDR3s include the opening cysteine and the closing phenylalanine or tryptophan. The D gene is left open where the match is weak. Clone size is given for some rows only: seen once, a few or many times, or a class if the clone is expanded.

TRBD1 | TRBJ2-7 | - | TRBV6-6 | TGTGCCAGCACCTCAGACAGGGTCCGCGAGCAGTACTTC | CASTSDRVREQYF
- | TRBJ1-1 | - | TRBV2 | TGTGCCAGCAGTGAAGCGCTTCCGGGGGATGAAGCTTTCTTT | CASSEALPGDEAFF
- | TRBJ1-2 | - | TRBV4-1 | TGCGCCAGCAGCCAGTCGGTGGAGTTTATCTATGGCTACACCTTC | CASSQSVEFIYGYTF
- | TRBJ2-1 | - | TRBV27 | TGTGCCAGCAGTCTTCACAGGGACTCCTACAATGAGCAGTTCTTC | CASSLHRDSYNEQFF
- | TRBJ1-2 | - | TRBV4-3 | TGCGCCAGCAGCCATGTTACCGGGACTATACAAGGCTACACCTTC | CASSHVTGTIQGYTF
TRBD2 | TRBJ2-3 | once | TRBV5-1 | TGCGCCAGCAGCCCGGGACTAGCGGGAGTGGTAGATACGCAGTATTTT | CASSPGLAGVVDTQYF
- | TRBJ2-7 | - | TRBV18 | TGTGCCAGCTCACAGACTCAGGGGCTATCCTACGAGCAGTACTTC | CASSQTQGLSYEQYF
- | TRBJ2-2 | - | TRBV5-1 | TGCGCCAGCAGCTTGGCCTATGCCACCGGGGAGCTGTTTTTT | CASSLAYATGELFF
- | TRBJ1-5 | - | TRBV6-1 | TGTGCCAGCAGTGACGGTCACCAGCCCCAGCATTTT | CASSDGHQPQHF
TRBD2 | TRBJ2-1 | - | TRBV5-1 | TGCGCCAGCACCGAATTACTAGCGGGAGGGGGTTCAAGCTCCTACAATGAGCAGTTCTTC | CASTELLAGGGSSSYNEQFF
- | TRBJ2-2 | - | TRBV19 | TGTGCCAGTAGTAAGGGGGCGGAGGGGGTCGGCACCGGGGAGCTGTTTTTT | CASSKGAEGVGTGELFF